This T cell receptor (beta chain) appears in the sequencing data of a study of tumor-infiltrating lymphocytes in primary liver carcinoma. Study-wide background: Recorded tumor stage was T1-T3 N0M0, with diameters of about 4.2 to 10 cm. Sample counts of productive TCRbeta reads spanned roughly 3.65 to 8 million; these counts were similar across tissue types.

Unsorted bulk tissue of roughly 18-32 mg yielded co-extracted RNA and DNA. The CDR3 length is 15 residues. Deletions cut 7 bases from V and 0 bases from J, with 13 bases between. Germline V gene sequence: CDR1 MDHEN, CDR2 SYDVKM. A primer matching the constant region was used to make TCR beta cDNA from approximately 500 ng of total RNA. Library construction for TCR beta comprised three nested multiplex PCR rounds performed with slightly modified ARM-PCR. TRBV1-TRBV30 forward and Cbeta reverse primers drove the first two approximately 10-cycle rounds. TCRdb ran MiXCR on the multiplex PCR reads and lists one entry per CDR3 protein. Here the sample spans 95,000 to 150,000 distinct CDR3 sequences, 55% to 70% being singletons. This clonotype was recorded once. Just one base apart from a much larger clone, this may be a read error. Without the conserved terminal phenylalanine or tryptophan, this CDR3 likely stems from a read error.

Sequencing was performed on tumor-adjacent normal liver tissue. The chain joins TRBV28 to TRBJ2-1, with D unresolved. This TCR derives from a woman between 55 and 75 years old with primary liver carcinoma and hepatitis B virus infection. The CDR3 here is CASMGTMSSYNEQFL. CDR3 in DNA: TGTGCCAGCATGGGCACAATGAGCTCCTACAATGAGCAGTTCCTC.